Presented here are 8 T cell receptor beta chains from one specimen sequenced in a study of T cells in localized non-small cell lung cancer. Generated by immunoSEQ multiplex PCR, the TCRdb table keeps only in-frame clones and is missing some. The data show 40,000 or so clones, around 86% seen once. Source: peripheral blood mononuclear cells, taken before any cancer treatment. The receptor set was obtained from a male donor aged 60 or older with stage II lung adenocarcinoma.

The J gene is TRBJ2-2, the V gene TRBV7-2, with D perhaps matching TRBD1 (5 bases). Germline V gene sequence: CDR1 SGHTA, CDR2 FQGNSA. The CDR3 length is 16 residues. Trimming stripped 3 bases from V and 2 bases from J, with 13 bases between. The DNA of the CDR3 is TGTGCCAGCAGCTTGTTCCAGGGCCTAAACACCGGGGAGCTGTTTTTT. Protein sequence: CASSLFQGLNTGELFF.

This clone was recorded only once. The rearrangement uses TRBV7-2 and TRBJ2-2; weak D call: TRBD1 (5 bases). CDR1 and CDR2 (germline): SGHTA, FQGNSA. There are 15 residues in the CDR3. The V end lost 2 bases, the J end lost 4 bases, and 11 bases lay between the germline ends. The CDR3 loop is CASSLQGRPTGELFF. In nucleotides, the CDR3 is TGTGCCAGCAGCTTACAGGGCCGACCCACCGGGGAGCTGTTTTTT.

J is TRBJ1-1 and V is TRBV6-1; TRBD1 might be the D (6 bases). The CDR3 extends over 15 amino acids. Germline V CDR1 and CDR2: MNHNS, SASEGT. The V and J ends lost 7 bases and 0 bases respectively, with 15 bases between them. CDR3 sequence (DNA): TGTGCCAGCAACAGAGAGGGGGGGCTGAACACTGAAGCTTTCTTT. It codes for CASNREGGLNTEAFF.

The chain is built from TRBV5-4 and TRBJ1-2, with TRBD1 identical over 8 bases. With V trimmed by 2 bases and J by 4 bases, 13 bases remained unmatched. This CDR3 spans 17 amino acids. Germline V gene lookup returns CDR1 SGHNT and CDR2 YYREEE (reference sequence). CDR3 in amino acids: CASSFSNQGALSYGYTF. CDR3 sequence (DNA): TGTGCCAGCAGCTTTAGTAACCAGGGGGCGCTCAGCTATGGCTACACCTTC.

This clone was picked up one time. The CDR3 DNA is TGTGCCGCCCAATTGGGCCAATATAAGGCCCAGTACTTC. Protein sequence: CAAQLGQYKAQYF. J is TRBJ2-5 and V is TRBV30; D not certain. The CDR3 loop spans 13 amino acids. Trimming pared 8 bases from V and 9 bases from J, leaving 22 bases between. CDR1 and CDR2 from the germline V gene are GTSNPN and SVGIG (reference sequence).

The chain combines TRBV27 with TRBJ1-1; no reliable D call. Between the trimmed V and J ends, which lost 5 bases and 4 bases, there was a span of 8 bases. This CDR3 contains 12 residues. Germline V gives CDR1 MNHEY, CDR2 SMNVEV (reference sequence). The CDR3, as DNA: TGTGCCAGCAGTAAGGCGGGCACTGAAGCTTTCTTT. It codes for CASSKAGTEAFF.

The chain joins TRBV11-2 to TRBJ1-2; D is unresolved. CDR3 length equals 13 residues. Germline CDR1 SGHAT, CDR2 FQNNGV. V was trimmed by 5 bases and J by 6 bases, leaving 13 bases between them. The CDR3 DNA follows: TGTGCCAGCAGCCCACAAGTCGTCAATGGCTACACCTTC. Its protein product is CASSPQVVNGYTF.

The rearrangement uses TRBV2 and TRBJ2-4; D perhaps matches TRBD2 (6 bases). Per the germline V gene, CDR1 is SNHLY and CDR2 is FYNNEI. V was clipped by 4 bases and J by 6 bases, with 13 bases between them. The CDR3 loop spans 14 amino acids. CDR3 nucleotide sequence: TGTGCCAGCAGTGCGCTTGGGGGGAGAAACATTCAGTACTTC. This gives the protein CASSALGGRNIQYF.